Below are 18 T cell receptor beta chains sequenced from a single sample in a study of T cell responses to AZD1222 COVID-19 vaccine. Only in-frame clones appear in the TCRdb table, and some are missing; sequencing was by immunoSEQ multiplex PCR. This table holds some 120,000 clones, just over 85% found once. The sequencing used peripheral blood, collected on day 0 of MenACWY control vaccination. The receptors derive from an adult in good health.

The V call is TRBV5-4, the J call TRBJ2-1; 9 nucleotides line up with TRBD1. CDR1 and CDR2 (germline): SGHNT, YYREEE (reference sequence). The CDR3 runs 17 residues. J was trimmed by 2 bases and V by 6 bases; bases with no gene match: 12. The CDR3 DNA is TGTGCCAGCACCCGGTTGAAGGGACAGGGACCCTACAATGAGCAGTTCTTC. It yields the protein CASTRLKGQGPYNEQFF.

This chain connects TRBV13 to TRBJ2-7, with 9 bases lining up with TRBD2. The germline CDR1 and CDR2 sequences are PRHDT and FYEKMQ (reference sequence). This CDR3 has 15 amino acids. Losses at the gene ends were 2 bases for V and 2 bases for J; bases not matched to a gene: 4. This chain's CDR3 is CASSLRTSGPYEQYF. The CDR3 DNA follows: TGTGCCAGCAGCTTACGCACTAGCGGGCCCTACGAGCAGTACTTC.

CDR3 DNA: TGTGCCACCAGTGATCCCGTCCGGGACGGGACCTACGAGCAGTACTTC. It is translated as CATSDPVRDGTYEQYF. The rearrangement joins TRBV24-1 to TRBJ2-7; D is tentatively TRBD1 or TRBD2 (5 bases each). The CDR3 has 16 amino acids. Germline V lookup: CDR1 KGHDR, CDR2 SFDVKD. V was clipped by 3 bases and J by 2 bases, with 16 bases between them.

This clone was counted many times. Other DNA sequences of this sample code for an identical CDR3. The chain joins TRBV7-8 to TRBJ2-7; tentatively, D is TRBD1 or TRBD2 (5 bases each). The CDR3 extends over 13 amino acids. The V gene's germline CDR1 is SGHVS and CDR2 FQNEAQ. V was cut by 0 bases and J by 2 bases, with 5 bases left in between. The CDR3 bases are TGTGCCAGCAGCTTAGCGGGGGCCTACGAGCAGTACTTC. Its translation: CASSLAGAYEQYF.

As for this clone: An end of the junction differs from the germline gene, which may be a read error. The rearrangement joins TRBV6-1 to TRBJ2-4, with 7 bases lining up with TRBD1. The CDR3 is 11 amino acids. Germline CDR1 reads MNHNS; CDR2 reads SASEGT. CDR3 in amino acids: CASSEVGQPHF. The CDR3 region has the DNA TGTGCCAGCAGTGAAGTGGGACAGCCCCACTTC.

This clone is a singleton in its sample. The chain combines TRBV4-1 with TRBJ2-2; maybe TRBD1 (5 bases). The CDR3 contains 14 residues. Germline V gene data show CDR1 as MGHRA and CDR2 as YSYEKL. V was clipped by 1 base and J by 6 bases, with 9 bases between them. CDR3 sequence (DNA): TGCGCCAGCAGCCAAGGCAGGGCCGCCGGGGAGCTGTTTTTT. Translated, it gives CASSQGRAAGELFF.

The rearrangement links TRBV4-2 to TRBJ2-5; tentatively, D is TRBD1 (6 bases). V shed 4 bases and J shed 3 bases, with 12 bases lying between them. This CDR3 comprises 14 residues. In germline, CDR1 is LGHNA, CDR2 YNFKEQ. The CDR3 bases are TGTGCCAGCAGCCCCGAGAGGGGGAAAGAGACCCAGTACTTC. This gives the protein CASSPERGKETQYF.

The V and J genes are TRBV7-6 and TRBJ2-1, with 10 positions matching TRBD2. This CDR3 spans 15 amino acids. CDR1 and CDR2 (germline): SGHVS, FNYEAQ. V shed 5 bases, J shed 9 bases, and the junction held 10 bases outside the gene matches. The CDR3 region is CASSGIAGGRGEQFF. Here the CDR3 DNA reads TGTGCCAGCAGCGGGATAGCGGGAGGCCGCGGTGAGCAGTTCTTC.

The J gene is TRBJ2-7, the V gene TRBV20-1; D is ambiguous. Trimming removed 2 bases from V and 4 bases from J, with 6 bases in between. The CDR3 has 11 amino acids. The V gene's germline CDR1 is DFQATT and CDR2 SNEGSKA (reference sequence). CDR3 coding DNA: TGCAGTGCTAGACAACCTTACGAGCAGTACTTC. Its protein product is CSARQPYEQYF.

CDR3 amino acids: CASSETQGLSPLHF. The CDR3 DNA reads TGCGCCAGCAGTGAAACTCAGGGACTTTCACCCCTCCACTTT. The chain joins TRBV10-1 to TRBJ1-6; TRBD1 might be the D (5 bases). The CDR3 has 14 amino acids. Germline-derived CDR1 and CDR2 are WNHNN and SYGVQD (reference sequence). The V end was cut by 3 bases, the J end by 9 bases, with 12 bases between.

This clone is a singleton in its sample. CDR3 in amino acids: CASSLGEGANEQYF. In nucleotides, the CDR3 is TGTGCCAGCAGCTTAGGGGAGGGGGCCAACGAGCAGTACTTC. V gene TRBV11-3 combines with J gene TRBJ2-7; either TRBD1 or TRBD2 may fit D (7 bases each). The CDR3 covers 14 residues. The ends were cut back, 1 base at V and 5 bases at J, with 12 bases in the middle. Germline V lookup: CDR1 SGHNT, CDR2 YENEEA.

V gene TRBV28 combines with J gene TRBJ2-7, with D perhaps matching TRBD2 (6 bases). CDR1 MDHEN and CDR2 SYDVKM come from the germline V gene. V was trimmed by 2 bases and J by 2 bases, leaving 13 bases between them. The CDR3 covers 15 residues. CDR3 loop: CASSLTGRGTYEQYF. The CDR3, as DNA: TGTGCCAGCAGTTTAACCGGGAGAGGGACCTACGAGCAGTACTTC.

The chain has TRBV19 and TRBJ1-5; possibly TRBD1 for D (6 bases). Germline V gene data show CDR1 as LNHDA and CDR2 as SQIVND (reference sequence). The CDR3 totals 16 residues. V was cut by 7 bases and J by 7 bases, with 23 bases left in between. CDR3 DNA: TGTGCCAGTATCTCTTCTTGGGAGGGGGGTTGGCAGCCCCAGCATTTT. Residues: CASISSWEGGWQPQHF.

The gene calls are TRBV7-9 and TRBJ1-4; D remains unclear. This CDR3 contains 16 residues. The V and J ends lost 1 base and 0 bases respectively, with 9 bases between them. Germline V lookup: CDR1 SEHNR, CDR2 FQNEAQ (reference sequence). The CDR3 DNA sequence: TGTGCCAGCAGCTTAGGGAGGGTTCCAACTAATGAAAAACTGTTTTTT. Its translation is CASSLGRVPTNEKLFF. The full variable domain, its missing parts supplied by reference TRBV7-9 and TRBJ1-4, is DTGVSQNPRHKITKRGQNVTFRCDPISEHNRLYWYRQTLGQGPEFLTYFQNEAQLEKSRLLSDRFSAERPKGSFSTLEIQRTEQGDSAMYLCASSLGRVPTNEKLFFGSGTQLSVL.

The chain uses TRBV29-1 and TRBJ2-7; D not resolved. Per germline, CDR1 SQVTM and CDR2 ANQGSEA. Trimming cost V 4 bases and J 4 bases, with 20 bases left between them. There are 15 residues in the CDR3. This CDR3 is CSVGASLGTRYEQYF. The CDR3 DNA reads TGCAGCGTTGGAGCTTCCTTGGGCACGAGGTACGAGCAGTACTTC.

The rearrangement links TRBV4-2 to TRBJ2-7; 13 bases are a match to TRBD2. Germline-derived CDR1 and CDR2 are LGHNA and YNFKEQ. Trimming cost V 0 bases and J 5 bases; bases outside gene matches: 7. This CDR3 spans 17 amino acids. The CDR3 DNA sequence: TGTGCCAGCAGCCAAGATAGGACTAGCGGGAGCCCCCACGAGCAGTACTTC. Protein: CASSQDRTSGSPHEQYF.

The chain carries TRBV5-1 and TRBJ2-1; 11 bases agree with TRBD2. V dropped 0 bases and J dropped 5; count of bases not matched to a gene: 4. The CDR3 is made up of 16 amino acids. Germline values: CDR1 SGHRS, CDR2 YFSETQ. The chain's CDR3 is CASSLVTSGGDNEQFF. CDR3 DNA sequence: TGCGCCAGCAGCTTGGTAACTAGCGGGGGTGACAATGAGCAGTTCTTC.

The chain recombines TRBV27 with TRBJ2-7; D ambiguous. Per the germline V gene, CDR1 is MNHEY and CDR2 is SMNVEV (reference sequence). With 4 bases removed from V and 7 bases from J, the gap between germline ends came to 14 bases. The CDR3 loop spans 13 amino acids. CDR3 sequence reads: CASSSVVIGEQYF. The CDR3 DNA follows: TGTGCCAGCAGTTCCGTCGTAATTGGGGAGCAGTACTTC.